The rows below give T cell receptor beta chains drawn from one sample of a study of T cell repertoires in cytomegalovirus infection. MiXCR was run by TCRdb on the reads, yielding one entry per CDR3 protein. Here the sample spans some 600,000 distinct CDR3 sequences, around 24% being singletons. Material for sequencing was CD8+ T cells from PBMCs. The origin of the receptors is a human donor in good health (CMV status not recorded). Some clones in this sample may be carry-over from other donors' samples. Both conserved end residues are part of each CDR3. D genes are given only for firm matches. Expanded clones get a size class; other rows say once, few or many, or leave the size out.

once	16	TRBV20-1	TRBJ1-2	-	TGCAGTGCTAGAGAGTATCCGGGACGGGGAAACTATGGCTACACCTTC	CSAREYPGRGNYGYTF
many	18	TRBV7-6	TRBJ2-6	TRBD2	TGTGCCAGCAGCTTAGCCCTAGCGGGTTACTCTGGGGCCAACGTCCTGACTTTC	CASSLALAGYSGANVLTF
many	14	TRBV28	TRBJ1-1	-	TGTGCCAGCAAGGAGAGGTGGAGGTACACTGAAGCTTTCTTT	CASKERWRYTEAFF
-	16	TRBV7-9	TRBJ1-1	-	TGTGCCAGCAGCTTCTTCCCGGGGCGGCAGAACACTGAAGCTTTCTTT	CASSFFPGRQNTEAFF
-	14	TRBV20-1	TRBJ2-2	-	TGCAGTGCTAGAGATTTCGGGTACACCGGGGAGCTGTTTTTT	CSARDFGYTGELFF
few	14	TRBV6-1	TRBJ1-1	-	TGTGCCAGCAGCTTACAGGGTTATCTCACTGAAGCTTTCTTT	CASSLQGYLTEAFF
many	15	TRBV5-5	TRBJ1-5	-	TGTGCCAGCAGCTTTGGACTGTCGAGGAATCAGCCCCAGCATTTT	CASSFGLSRNQPQHF
-	15	TRBV6-5	TRBJ2-2	TRBD1	TGTGCCAGCAGTTACTTACAGGGGTTAACCGGGGAGCTGTTTTTT	CASSYLQGLTGELFF
-	17	TRBV6-2/TRBV6-3	TRBJ2-1	TRBD2	TGTGCCACCTCGATCGGACTAGCGGGGGGTTTTTACAATGAGCAGTTCTTC	CATSIGLAGGFYNEQFF
-	15	TRBV18	TRBJ2-7	TRBD1	TGTGCCAGCTCACCACCACGGACAGGGGTATACGAGCAGTACTTC	CASSPPRTGVYEQYF
-	18	TRBV7-9	TRBJ2-3	TRBD2	TGTGTCAGCACCCCCCTTAGCGGGGACCCCCGGGGCACAGATACGCAGTATTTT	CVSTPLSGDPRGTDTQYF
many	13	TRBV7-8	TRBJ2-3	-	TGTGCCAGCAACAACCCGACGTCAGATACGCAGTATTTT	CASNNPTSDTQYF
few	11	TRBV29-1	TRBJ2-4	-	TGCAGCGGTGAGGCCAAAAACATTCAGTACTTC	CSGEAKNIQYF
-	12	TRBV28	TRBJ1-2	-	TGTGCCAGCAGCCTTATTCCTCAGGGCTACACCTTC	CASSLIPQGYTF
-	15	TRBV9	TRBJ1-6	-	TGTGCCAGCAGCGTAGAAGAGGGCGGGAATTCACCCCTCCACTTT	CASSVEEGGNSPLHF
-	13	TRBV18	TRBJ2-3	-	TGTGCCAGCTCACCACCAGGGTTTGATACGCAGTATTTT	CASSPPGFDTQYF
-	17	TRBV27	TRBJ2-3	-	TGTGCCAGCAGTTTAATTGGGACTGCACCTCTACAAGATACGCAGTATTTT	CASSLIGTAPLQDTQYF
-	16	TRBV7-3	TRBJ1-2	-	TGTGCCAGCAGCGGCGAGTTGGACAGCCTAAACTATGGCTACACCTTC	CASSGELDSLNYGYTF
few	14	TRBV4-2	TRBJ1-5	-	TGTGCCAGCAGCCAAGTGGGGGACCATCAGCCCCAGCATTTT	CASSQVGDHQPQHF
-	18	TRBV6-5	TRBJ2-5	-	TGTGCCAGCAGGGCCGGGACCCCCTTTACCCCGCCGGCAGAGACCCAGTACTTC	CASRAGTPFTPPAETQYF
many	14	TRBV7-9	TRBJ2-5	-	TGTGCCAGCAGCTTCAGCCAGGGTCAAGAGACCCAGTACTTC	CASSFSQGQETQYF
many	14	TRBV7-9	TRBJ1-2	-	TGTGCCAGCAGCTTAGGGACAGCGAACTATGGCTACACCTTC	CASSLGTANYGYTF
-	15	TRBV6-6	TRBJ2-3	-	TGTGCCAGCAGTTACGTTCTAGGGTACACAGATACGCAGTATTTT	CASSYVLGYTDTQYF
-	17	TRBV7-9	TRBJ2-6	TRBD1	TGTGCCAGCAGCTCCGGACAGGCGGTCTCTGGGGCCAACGTCCTGACTTTC	CASSSGQAVSGANVLTF
few	16	TRBV2	TRBJ1-5	TRBD1	TGTGCCAGCAGTGATCAGGGGGCGCGAAGCAATCAGCCCCAGCATTTT	CASSDQGARSNQPQHF
once	13	TRBV27	TRBJ2-7	TRBD1	TGTGCCAACGGGGGACAGGAGTCCTACGAGCAGTACTTC	CANGGQESYEQYF
few	12	TRBV18	TRBJ1-1	-	TGTGCCAGCTCACCACCCACCGACATCTGGTTCTTT	CASSPPTDIWFF
many	15	TRBV7-6	TRBJ2-3	-	TGTGCCAGCAGCTTAATCGTGGGAGGCACAGATACGCAGTATTTT	CASSLIVGGTDTQYF
-	15	TRBV20-1	TRBJ2-7	-	TGCAGTGCTCCCGACGTAAGGGGACTCTCCTACGAGCAGTACTTC	CSAPDVRGLSYEQYF
-	16	TRBV28	TRBJ2-5	TRBD1	TGTGCCAGCAGTTTGGGGGCAGGGGGCCCGGGGGAGACCCAGTACTTC	CASSLGAGGPGETQYF
few	15	TRBV12-3/TRBV12-4	TRBJ1-6	-	TGTGCCAGCAGTTCCCAGGACGGGTATAATTCACCCCTCCACTTT	CASSSQDGYNSPLHF
few	12	TRBV25-1	TRBJ1-1	-	TGTGCCAGCGAACAGAACGGTCTTGAAGCTTTCTTT	CASEQNGLEAFF
many	13	TRBV19	TRBJ2-7	-	TGTGCCAGTAGTATCACCTTTTCCTACGAGCAGTACTTC	CASSITFSYEQYF
-	14	TRBV24-1	TRBJ2-5	-	TGTGCCACCAGCGGAAGGGGTGAGCAAGAGACCCAGTACTTC	CATSGRGEQETQYF
few	16	TRBV7-9	TRBJ2-3	TRBD1	TGTGCCAGCAGCTCACTGTTGGGACAGGGGGCAGATACGCAGTATTTT	CASSSLLGQGADTQYF
few	14	TRBV28	TRBJ1-1	-	TGTGCCAGCAAATATGCCCGGACGAACACTGAAGCTTTCTTT	CASKYARTNTEAFF
few	16	TRBV19	TRBJ1-1	-	TGTGCCAGTAGCCCAGCCGCCAGGGGCCGATCGACTGAAGCTTTCTTT	CASSPAARGRSTEAFF
few	13	TRBV5-4	TRBJ1-5	-	TGTGCCAGCAGCTTGGGGGCGACTCAGCCCCAGCATTTT	CASSLGATQPQHF
few	13	TRBV4-3	TRBJ1-6	-	TGCGCCAGTTCGGATCGATATAATTCACCCCTCCACTTT	CASSDRYNSPLHF
many	15	TRBV7-6	TRBJ2-5	-	TGTGCCAGCAGCTTAGTAGCACGTCCCCAAGAGACCCAGTACTTC	CASSLVARPQETQYF
many	15	TRBV20-1	TRBJ2-1	-	TGCAGTGCTAGAGATACGGGGACACCATACAATGAGCAGTTCTTC	CSARDTGTPYNEQFF
few	16	TRBV7-9	TRBJ2-3	TRBD2	TGTGCCAGCAGCTCCCGTCGGGAGGAGGGGACAGATACGCAGTATTTT	CASSSRREEGTDTQYF
-	13	TRBV24-1	TRBJ2-2	-	TGTGCCACCAGTGACTCGTACACCGGGGAGCTGTTTTTT	CATSDSYTGELFF
-	19	TRBV6-2/TRBV6-3	TRBJ2-1	TRBD2	TGTGCCAGCAGCCCCCTCGGGTTAACGGGGGGGACCCTCTACAATGAGCAGTTCTTC	CASSPLGLTGGTLYNEQFF
-	15	TRBV10-3	TRBJ1-5	-	TGTGCCATCAGTGTGGGGGTTGATAGCAATCAGCCCCAGCATTTT	CAISVGVDSNQPQHF
few	13	TRBV2	TRBJ1-1	-	TGTGCCAGCAGTGAGGGGGGGTTGACTGAAGCTTTCTTT	CASSEGGLTEAFF
many	14	TRBV7-9	TRBJ2-2	TRBD1	TGTGCCAGCAGCCCAGGGACAGGGCTCGGGGAGCTGTTTTTT	CASSPGTGLGELFF
many	18	TRBV7-2	TRBJ2-1	-	TGTGCCAGCAGCTTAAGGTTTACAGGGAAATACTCCTACAATGAGCAGTTCTTC	CASSLRFTGKYSYNEQFF
many	16	TRBV7-9	TRBJ1-3	-	TGTGCCAGCAGCCCCAACGCTGTCTCCTCTGGAAACACCATATATTTT	CASSPNAVSSGNTIYF
-	16	TRBV19	TRBJ2-1	-	TGTGCCAGTAGTCCTCCGGGGCAGTTTTGGTACAATGAGCAGTTCTTC	CASSPPGQFWYNEQFF
once	12	TRBV29-1	TRBJ2-7	-	TGCAGCGTTGCCGGGGCCTCCTACGAGCAGTACTTC	CSVAGASYEQYF
-	20	TRBV7-8	TRBJ1-5	-	TGTGCCAGCAACCCTCTTGCACTCGAACAGGGTTGGAGGAGCAATCAGCCCCAGCATTTT	CASNPLALEQGWRSNQPQHF
few	16	TRBV13	TRBJ2-1	-	TGTGCCAGCAGCCTAACCGGTTACCTTTCCTACAATGAGCAGTTCTTC	CASSLTGYLSYNEQFF
many	15	TRBV7-2	TRBJ1-2	-	TGTGCCAGCAGCTTAGCTCAGGGAAGGCACTATGGCTACACCTTC	CASSLAQGRHYGYTF
many	14	TRBV6-5	TRBJ1-1	-	TGTGCCAGCAGTTACTCGGAGGAGAACACTGAAGCTTTCTTT	CASSYSEENTEAFF
many	14	TRBV7-9	TRBJ2-1	TRBD1	TGTGCCAGCAGGATAGGACAGGGAAGAGATGAGCAGTTCTTC	CASRIGQGRDEQFF
few	15	TRBV10-1	TRBJ2-3	TRBD2	TGCGCCAGCAGTATACTAGCGGGGGGGCCAGATACGCAGTATTTT	CASSILAGGPDTQYF
few	15	TRBV25-1	TRBJ2-7	TRBD1	TGTGCCAGCAGTGAATTAGGGACAGGGGCAGTCGAGCAGTACTTC	CASSELGTGAVEQYF
few	14	TRBV27	TRBJ2-1	-	TGTGCCAGCAGTTTTTCGGTACTAGGGGATGAGCAGTTCTTC	CASSFSVLGDEQFF
-	16	TRBV5-6	TRBJ1-6	-	TGTGCCAGCAGCCACGGAAGACTGAGCTATAATTCACCCCTCCACTTT	CASSHGRLSYNSPLHF